These 28 T cell receptor beta chains were sequenced from one sample in a study of Tregs in tolerant kidney transplant recipients. Assay used: immunoSEQ multiplex PCR; TCRdb lists only in-frame clones, some missing. Its table records under 55,000 clones. The sequencing here drew on CD4+ T cells from blood, taken before the transplant. The origin of the receptors is a human donor who received a combined kidney and bone marrow transplant.

CDR3 region: CASRFRQGSAGANVLTF. Incomplete CDR3 DNA: TGTGCCAGTAGGTTTCGACAGGGAAGCGCTGGGGCCAACGTC. The chain uses TRBV19 and TRBJ2-6; 7 positions agree with TRBD1. The read terminates 3 residues before the CDR3 end, so the remaining end is supplied by the germline J gene. CDR1 and CDR2 from the germline V gene are LNHDA and SQIVND (reference sequence). V lost 6 bases to trimming and J lost 2 bases; unmatched junction nucleotides: 10. The CDR3 extends over 17 amino acids.

On this clone: The read ends 3 residues early relative to the CDR3; the germline J gene fills the gap. The chain is built from TRBV12-3 or TRBV12-4 and TRBJ1-2, with D possibly matching TRBD1 (6 bases). The CDR3 sequence is 13 residues long. The CDR3 region is CASSLMAGVGYTF. The CDR3 bases that were read are TGTGCCAGCAGTTTAATGGCAGGGGTGGGC.

Regarding this clone: The DNA ends 3 residues before the CDR3 does, and the rest of the CDR3 is filled in from the germline J gene. V gene TRBV30 combines with J gene TRBJ2-1; D perhaps matches TRBD2 (5 bases). The CDR3 is 11 amino acids. The V end was cut by 8 bases, the J end by 3 bases, with 8 bases between. Germline V lookup: CDR1 GTSNPN, CDR2 SVGIG (reference sequence). The CDR3 loop is CAGTSYNEQFF. CDR3 bases read: TGTGCCGGTACTAGCTACAATGAG. Variable domain in full (rest from reference TRBV30 and TRBJ2-1): SQTIHQWPATLVQPVGSPLSLECTVEGTSNPNLYWYRQAAGRGLQLLFYSVGIGQISSEVPQNLSASRPQDRQFILSSKKLLLSDSGFYLCAGTSYNEQFFGPGTRLTVL.

As to this clone: The read halts 3 residues ahead of the CDR3 end, with the missing end drawn from the germline J gene. The chain recombines TRBV7-2 with TRBJ1-1; TRBD1 matches at 7 bases. The CDR3 covers 15 residues. V lost 4 bases, J lost 3 bases, and 8 bases stayed unmatched. CDR1 SGHTA and CDR2 FQGNSA come from the germline V gene. The DNA read from the CDR3 is TGTGCCAGCAGCTCTGACGAAGGGGGCGACACTGAA. It encodes CASSSDEGGDTE. From start to end, the CDR3 is CASSSDEGGDTEAFF.

A remark on this clone: Sequencing ends 3 residues short of the CDR3 end; the germline J gene provides the rest. The chain links TRBV6-2 or TRBV6-3 to TRBJ2-5, with a weak D call TRBD1 (5 bases). V was trimmed by 7 bases and J by 5 bases, leaving 11 bases between them. The CDR3 is made up of 12 amino acids. CDR1 is MNHEY and CDR2 is SVGEGT in the germline V gene. The CDR3 loop reads CASTRAGETQYF. CDR3 DNA, as far as it was read: TGTGCCAGCACACGGGCAGGGGAGACC.

With regard to this clone: Read sequence stops 3 residues before the CDR3 end, and the germline J gene provides the missing end. The gene calls are TRBV18 and TRBJ1-1; 10 bases agree with TRBD1. Trimming at V came to 4 bases and at J to 3 bases, leaving 8 bases not matched to a gene. CDR1 and CDR2 (germline): KGHSH, LQKENI. The CDR3 contains 16 residues. The CDR3 loop is CASSLRQGARDTEAFF. The sequenced CDR3 bases are TGTGCCAGCTCACTGCGACAGGGGGCTCGGGACACTGAA.

CDR3 amino acids: CASSSQTSGGTDTQYF. CDR3 DNA (partial): TGTGCCAGCAGCTCCCAGACTAGCGGGGGCACAGATACG. This chain uses TRBV7-6 with TRBJ2-3; 11 bases fit TRBD2. The read comes to an end 3 residues before the CDR3 does, leaving the germline J gene to fill in the end. Germline CDR1 is SGHVS and CDR2 is FNYEAQ. The CDR3 runs 16 residues. Losses at the gene ends were 4 bases for V and 1 base for J; bases not matched to a gene: 4.

Partial CDR3 DNA: TGTGCCAGCATCTTTAATGGC. Its translation: CASIFNG. In full, the CDR3 reads CASIFNGYTF. The chain is built from TRBV2 and TRBJ1-2; no reliable D call. The CDR3 end falls 3 residues outside the read, so it is completed with the germline J gene. Germline V gene data show CDR1 as SNHLY and CDR2 as FYNNEI. The V end lost 7 bases, the J end lost 6 bases, and 6 bases lay between the germline ends. CDR3 size: 10 residues.

The CDR3 spells CASSSGLAGNTDTQYF. CDR3 bases read: TGTGCCAGCAGCTCCGGACTAGCGGGAAACACAGATACG. The chain is built from TRBV5-4 and TRBJ2-3; 12 positions agree with TRBD2. Sequencing ends 3 residues short of the CDR3 end; the germline J gene provides the rest. This CDR3 spans 16 amino acids. J gave up 2 bases and V 3 bases, and 4 bases lay outside the gene matches. Germline V gene lookup returns CDR1 SGHNT and CDR2 YYREEE (reference sequence).

With respect to this clone: Sequencing ends 3 residues short of the CDR3 end; the germline J gene provides the rest. The chain recombines TRBV11-3 with TRBJ2-3; D unclear. Trimming took 2 bases from V and 4 from J, leaving 4 bases between them. The CDR3 runs to 12 residues. Germline CDR1 reads SGHNT; CDR2 reads YENEEA. CDR3 region: CASSLRPDTQYF. The CDR3 bases that were read are TGTGCCAGCAGCTTAAGGCCAGATACG.

As for this clone: The CDR3 end lies 3 residues beyond the end of the read and is filled in from the germline J gene. This chain joins TRBV10-3 and TRBJ2-2; 9 positions agree with TRBD2. The CDR3 runs to 14 residues. V was clipped by 11 bases and J by 1 base; unmatched bases: 5. Per the germline V gene, CDR1 is ENHRY and CDR2 is SYGVKD. Here the CDR3 reads CAALAGMNTGELFF. CDR3 DNA (partial): TGTGCCGCTCTAGCGGGGATGAACACCGGGGAG.

Turning to this clone: The read ends 3 residues before the CDR3 terminus; that terminus is restored from the germline J gene. This chain uses TRBV20-1 with TRBJ2-3; 7 bases fit TRBD1. The CDR3 sequence is 14 residues long. Germline-derived CDR1 and CDR2 are DFQATT and SNEGSKA (reference sequence). V lost 3 bases to trimming and J lost 1 base; unmatched junction nucleotides: 4. CDR3 amino acids: CSASQDRGTDTQYF. CDR3 DNA (partial): TGCAGTGCTAGTCAAGACAGGGGCACAGATACG.

As to this clone: The missing CDR3 end, 3 residues past where the read stops, is filled in from the germline J gene. This chain connects TRBV20-1 to TRBJ2-5, with D unresolved. CDR1 and CDR2 from the germline V gene are DFQATT and SNEGSKA (reference sequence). Trimming left V 0 bases short and J 4 bases short, with 9 bases between. The CDR3 length is 13 residues. CDR3 DNA (partial): TGCAGTGCTAGAGAGTCCCCGGGAGAGACC. Its translation: CSARESPGET. In full, the CDR3 is CSARESPGETQYF.

A note on this clone: The CDR3 goes on 3 residues after the read ends, and that part is filled in from the germline J gene. The chain joins TRBV6-2 or TRBV6-3 to TRBJ1-1; 9 positions match TRBD1. The germline CDR1 and CDR2 sequences are MNHEY and SVGEGT. The V segment lost 6 bases and the J segment 6 bases; nucleotides outside the gene matches: 5. The CDR3 extends over 13 amino acids. The sequenced CDR3 bases are TGTGCCAGCAGGCCCGGGACAGGGTCTGAA. Amino acid sequence: CASRPGTGSE. The complete CDR3 sequence is CASRPGTGSEAFF.

The chain's CDR3 is CASSASLHEQYF. The part of the CDR3 DNA that was read is TGTGCCAGCAGTGCCTCTCTCCACGAG. The chain combines TRBV6-1 with TRBJ2-7; no definite D call. The read finishes 3 residues shy of the CDR3 end, and the germline J gene is used to complete it. Germline V CDR1 and CDR2: MNHNS, SASEGT. The length of the CDR3 is 12 residues. V lost 4 bases to trimming and J lost 5 bases, with 9 bases between them.

On this clone itself: Read coverage stops 3 residues before the CDR3 terminus; the germline J gene supplies the remainder. The chain has TRBV19 and TRBJ1-1; D remains ambiguous. The CDR3 loop spans 14 amino acids. V lost 3 bases and J 0 bases, leaving 8 bases between the germline ends. Per the germline V gene, CDR1 is LNHDA and CDR2 is SQIVND (reference sequence). The CDR3 DNA, read in part, is TGTGCCAGTAGTATTAGGCGGTTGAACACTGAA. This sequence encodes CASSIRRLNTE. The entire CDR3 protein is CASSIRRLNTEAFF.

A remark on this clone: The read stops 3 residues short of the end of the CDR3; the missing end is completed from the germline J gene. The V call is TRBV10-1, the J call TRBJ2-2, with a tentative D call TRBD1 (5 bases). Trimming pared 4 bases from V and 0 bases from J, leaving 9 bases between. The CDR3 is 15 amino acids. In germline, CDR1 is WNHNN, CDR2 SYGVQD (reference sequence). The CDR3 reads CASSGGRPNTGELFF. CDR3 DNA, as far as it was read: TGCGCCAGCAGTGGGGGCCGACCGAACACCGGGGAG.

Notes on this clone: With the read ending 3 residues before the CDR3 end, the germline J gene is used to fill in that end. V and J are TRBV19 and TRBJ1-2; 8 bases fit TRBD1. Per germline, CDR1 LNHDA and CDR2 SQIVND (reference sequence). Germline trimming cut 6 bases from V and 6 bases from J; bases unmatched to any gene: 12. CDR3 length equals 15 residues. The CDR3 sequence: CASSPRTGRMDGYTF. Incomplete CDR3 DNA: TGTGCCAGTAGCCCCCGGACAGGGAGAATGGATGGC.

With regard to this clone: The sequenced fragment ends 3 residues before the CDR3 boundary, so the rest is inferred from the germline J gene. This rearrangement joins TRBV2 to TRBJ1-5; D gene ambiguous. The CDR3 consists of 14 residues. With 1 base removed from V and 8 bases from J, the gap between germline ends came to 12 bases. Germline V gene sequence: CDR1 SNHLY, CDR2 FYNNEI. The CDR3 loop is CASSEGARSKPQHF. The DNA read from the CDR3 is TGTGCCAGCAGTGAAGGGGCCAGGTCAAAGCCC.

As concerns this clone: The sequence runs out 3 residues before the end of the CDR3; the remainder is reconstructed from the germline J gene. J is TRBJ2-3 and V is TRBV20-1, with D possibly TRBD2 on 6 matching bases. The CDR3 spans 14 residues. Between the trimmed V and J ends, which lost 7 bases and 2 bases, there was a span of 16 bases. Germline V CDR1 and CDR2: DFQATT, SNEGSKA (reference sequence). The CDR3 loop reads CSVLEGPYTDTQYF. The CDR3 bases that were read are TGCAGTGTTTTGGAGGGGCCGTACACAGATACG.

Comments on this clone: Read sequence stops 3 residues before the CDR3 end, and the germline J gene provides the missing end. This chain connects TRBV19 to TRBJ2-1; D might be TRBD2 (6 bases). Germline V gene lookup returns CDR1 LNHDA and CDR2 SQIVND (reference sequence). This CDR3 spans 16 amino acids. The V and J ends lost 3 bases and 0 bases respectively, with 12 bases between them. This CDR3 reads CASSMQATSSYNEQFF. CDR3 DNA, as far as it was read: TGTGCCAGTAGTATGCAGGCGACTAGCTCCTACAATGAG.

Incomplete CDR3 DNA: TGTGCCAGCAGGGAACAGGGTATTAAGGGTCAGCCC. This encodes CASREQGIKGQP. The CDR3 in its entirety is CASREQGIKGQPQHF. The rearrangement uses TRBV2 and TRBJ1-5, with a tentative D call TRBD1 (6 bases). The read falls 3 residues short of the CDR3 end, and the missing part is taken from the germline J gene. The CDR3 is 15 amino acids. The V end lost 6 bases, the J end lost 6 bases, and 18 bases lay between the germline ends. CDR1 and CDR2 (germline): SNHLY, FYNNEI.

A word on this clone: The read stops 3 residues short of the end of the CDR3; the missing end is completed from the germline J gene. V usage is TRBV18 and J usage is TRBJ2-3; D remains unclear. Germline V gives CDR1 KGHSH, CDR2 LQKENI. The CDR3 has 11 amino acids. Trimming shortened V by 3 bases and J by 5 bases, and 3 bases separated the two germline ends. CDR3 DNA, as far as it was read: TGTGCCAGCTCACCCGGAGATACG. Protein: CASSPGDT. The CDR3 in its entirety is CASSPGDTQYF.

Comment on this clone: The read finishes 3 residues shy of the CDR3 end, and the germline J gene is used to complete it. The V call is TRBV2, the J call TRBJ2-7; 9 bases fit TRBD1. CDR1 is SNHLY and CDR2 is FYNNEI in the germline V gene. J lost 2 bases, V lost 6 bases, and 2 bases had no gene match. The CDR3 loop spans 13 amino acids. The sequenced CDR3 bases are TGTGCCAGCAGAGGGACAGGGACCTACGAG. Translation gives CASRGTGTYE. The entire CDR3 protein is CASRGTGTYEQYF.

As for this clone: The read falls 3 residues short of the CDR3 end, and the missing part is taken from the germline J gene. This chain links TRBV7-9 with TRBJ2-5; possible D gene TRBD1, 5 bases. The CDR3 has 15 amino acids. In germline, CDR1 is SEHNR, CDR2 FQNEAQ (reference sequence). Trimming pared 3 bases from V and 5 bases from J, leaving 16 bases between. The part of the CDR3 DNA that was read is TGTGCCAGCAGCTTGGGCGACAGTGCGAGCGAGACC. Translating gives CASSLGDSASET. The CDR3, in full, reads CASSLGDSASETQYF.

Details on this clone: The read comes to an end 3 residues before the CDR3 does, leaving the germline J gene to fill in the end. The chain joins TRBV5-1 to TRBJ2-1; 9 bases line up with TRBD1. The V segment lost 5 bases and the J segment 3 bases; nucleotides outside the gene matches: 9. The CDR3 is 16 residues long. CDR1 and CDR2 from the germline V gene are SGHRS and YFSETQ. The CDR3 sequence is CASSYPGGQGYNEQFF. The sequenced part of the CDR3 DNA is TGCGCCAGCAGTTACCCTGGGGGACAGGGCTACAATGAG.

As regards this clone: The sequenced fragment ends 3 residues before the CDR3 boundary, so the rest is inferred from the germline J gene. This chain joins TRBV19 and TRBJ2-5; D not certain. The CDR3 loop spans 13 amino acids. Trimming removed 3 bases at V and 1 base at J, with 6 bases between. From germline, CDR1 is LNHDA and CDR2 SQIVND (reference sequence). The sequenced part of the CDR3 DNA is TGTGCCAGTAGTATCTACCGCCAAGAGACC. This gives the protein CASSIYRQET. From start to end, the CDR3 is CASSIYRQETQYF. Full variable domain (outside the CDR3, taken from reference TRBV19 and TRBJ2-5): DGGITQSPKYLFRKEGQNVTLSCEQNLNHDAMYWYRQDPGQGLRLIYYSQIVNDFQKGDIAEGYSVSREKKESFPLTVTSAQKNPTAFYLCASSIYRQETQYFGPGTRLLVL.

About this clone itself: The read gets to within 3 residues of the CDR3 end, and the germline J gene fills in the rest. The chain carries TRBV19 and TRBJ1-2; D perhaps matches TRBD1 (5 bases). This CDR3 spans 14 amino acids. Germline V gene sequence: CDR1 LNHDA, CDR2 SQIVND (reference sequence). Deletions cut 2 bases from V and 2 bases from J, with 9 bases between. CDR3 DNA (partial): TGTGCCAGTAGTATATGGCAGGGCAACTATGGC. Translated, it gives CASSIWQGNYG. In full, the CDR3 is CASSIWQGNYGYTF.